The present TCR beta chain was sequenced within a study of identical twins. V was trimmed by 8 bases and J by 4 bases, leaving 11 bases between them. The CDR3 has 13 amino acids. Germline CDR1 SNHLY, CDR2 FYNNEI. TCRdb itself ran the 5' RACE reads through MiXCR, one entry per CDR3 protein. The sample holds about 490,000 distinct CDR3 sequences, roughly 15% seen once. The data also belong to a second study, concerning yellow fever vaccine responses in identical twins.

The sample consisted of CD4+ T cells sorted from blood. The chain recombines TRBV2 with TRBJ2-2; the D is unclear. This sequence originates from a woman aged 18-30 years in good health. The CDR3 loop is CASRKDPTGELFF. CDR3 DNA sequence: TGTGCCAGCCGGAAGGACCCCACCGGGGAGCTGTTTTTT.